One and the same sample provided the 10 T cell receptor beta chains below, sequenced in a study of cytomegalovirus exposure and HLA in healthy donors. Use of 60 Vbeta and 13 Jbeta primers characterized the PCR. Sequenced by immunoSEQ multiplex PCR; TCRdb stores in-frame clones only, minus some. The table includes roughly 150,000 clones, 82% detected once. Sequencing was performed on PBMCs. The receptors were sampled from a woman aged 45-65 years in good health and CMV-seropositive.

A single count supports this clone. The DNA of the CDR3 is TGTGCCAGCAGCGCCGGACAGAGGGGGGAGACCCAGTACTTC. Protein: CASSAGQRGETQYF. This sequence joins TRBV9 and TRBJ2-5, with D possibly being TRBD1 (6 bases). V was cut by 3 bases and J by 5 bases, with 14 bases left in between. CDR1 and CDR2 from the germline V gene are SGDLS and YYNGEE. CDR3 length: 14 residues.

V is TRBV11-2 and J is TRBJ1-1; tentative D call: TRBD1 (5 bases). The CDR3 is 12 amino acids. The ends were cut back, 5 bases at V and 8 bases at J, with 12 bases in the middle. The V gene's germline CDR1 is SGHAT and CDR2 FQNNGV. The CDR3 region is CASSLANREAFF. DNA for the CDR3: TGTGCCAGCAGCCTTGCGAACAGGGAAGCTTTCTTT.

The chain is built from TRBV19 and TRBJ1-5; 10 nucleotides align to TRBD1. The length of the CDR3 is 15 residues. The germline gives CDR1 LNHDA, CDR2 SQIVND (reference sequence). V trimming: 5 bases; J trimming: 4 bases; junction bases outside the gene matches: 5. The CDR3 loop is CASSRRQGANQPQHF. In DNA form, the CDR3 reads TGTGCCAGTAGTCGAAGACAGGGGGCGAATCAGCCCCAGCATTTT.

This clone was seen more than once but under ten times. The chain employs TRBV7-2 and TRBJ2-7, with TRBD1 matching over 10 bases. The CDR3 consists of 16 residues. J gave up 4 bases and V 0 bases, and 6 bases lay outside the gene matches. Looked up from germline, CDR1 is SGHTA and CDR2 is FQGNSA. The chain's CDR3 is CASSLAGGQGRYEQYF. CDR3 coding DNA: TGTGCCAGCAGCTTAGCAGGGGGACAGGGGAGGTACGAGCAGTACTTC. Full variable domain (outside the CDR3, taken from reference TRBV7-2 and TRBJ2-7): GAGVSQSPSNKVTEKGKDVELRCDPISGHTALYWYRQSLGQGLEFLIYFQGNSAPDKSGLPSDRFSAERTGGSVSTLTIQRTQQEDSAVYLCASSLAGGQGRYEQYFGPGTRLTVT.

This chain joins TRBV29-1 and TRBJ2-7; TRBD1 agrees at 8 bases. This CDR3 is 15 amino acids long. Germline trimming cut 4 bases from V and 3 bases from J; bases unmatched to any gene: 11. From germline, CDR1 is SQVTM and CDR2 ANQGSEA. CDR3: CSVVFGQGNFYEQYF. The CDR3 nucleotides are TGCAGCGTTGTTTTCGGACAGGGAAACTTCTACGAGCAGTACTTC.

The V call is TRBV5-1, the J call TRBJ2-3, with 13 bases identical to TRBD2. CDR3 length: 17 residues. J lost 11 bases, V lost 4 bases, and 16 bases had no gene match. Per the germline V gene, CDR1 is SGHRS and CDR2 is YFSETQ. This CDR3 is CASSPGGPGLAGRRQYF. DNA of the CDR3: TGCGCCAGCAGCCCTGGGGGGCCGGGACTAGCGGGGAGGAGGCAGTATTTT.

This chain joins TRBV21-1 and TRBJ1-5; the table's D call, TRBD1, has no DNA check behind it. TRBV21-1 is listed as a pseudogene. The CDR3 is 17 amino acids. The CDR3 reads CASSKDGPDRADQPQHF. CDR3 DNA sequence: TGTGCCAGCAGCAAAGATGGACCTGACAGGGCGGATCAGCCCCAGCATTTT.

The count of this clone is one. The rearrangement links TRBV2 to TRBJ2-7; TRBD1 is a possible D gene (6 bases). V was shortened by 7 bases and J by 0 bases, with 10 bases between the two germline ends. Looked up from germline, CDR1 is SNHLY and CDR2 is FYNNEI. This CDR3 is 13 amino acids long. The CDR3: CASTPDSSYEQYF. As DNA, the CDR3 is TGTGCCAGCACCCCGGACAGCTCCTACGAGCAGTACTTC.

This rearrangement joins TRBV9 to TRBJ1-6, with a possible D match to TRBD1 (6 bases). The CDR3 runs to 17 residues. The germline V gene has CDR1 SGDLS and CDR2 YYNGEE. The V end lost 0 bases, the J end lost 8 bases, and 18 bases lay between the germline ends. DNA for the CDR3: TGTGCCAGCAGCGTAGAGGGGGGGTCGAGCCCGTATTCACCCCTCCACTTT. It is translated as CASSVEGGSSPYSPLHF.

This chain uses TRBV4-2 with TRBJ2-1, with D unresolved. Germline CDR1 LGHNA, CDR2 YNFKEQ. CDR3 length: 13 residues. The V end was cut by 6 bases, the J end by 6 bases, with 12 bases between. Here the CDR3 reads CASRPLGANEQFF. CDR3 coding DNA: TGTGCCAGCAGGCCGCTAGGTGCCAATGAGCAGTTCTTC.